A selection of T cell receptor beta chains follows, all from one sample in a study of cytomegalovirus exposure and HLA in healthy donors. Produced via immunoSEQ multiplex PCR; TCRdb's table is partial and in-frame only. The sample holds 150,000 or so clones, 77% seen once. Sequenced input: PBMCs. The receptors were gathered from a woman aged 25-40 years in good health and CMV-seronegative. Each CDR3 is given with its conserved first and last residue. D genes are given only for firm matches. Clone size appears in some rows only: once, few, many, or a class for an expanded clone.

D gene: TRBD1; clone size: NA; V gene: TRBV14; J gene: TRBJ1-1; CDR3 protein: CASSRRGGGTGGSEAFF; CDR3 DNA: TGTGCCAGCAGCCGGAGGGGAGGGGGGACAGGGGGCTCTGAAGCTTTCTTT
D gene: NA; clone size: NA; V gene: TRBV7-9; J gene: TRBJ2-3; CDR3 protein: CASSLSQGDTQYF; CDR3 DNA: TGTGCCAGCAGCCTTAGCCAAGGAGATACGCAGTATTTT
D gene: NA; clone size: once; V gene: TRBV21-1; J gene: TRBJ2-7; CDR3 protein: CASSKVSLLAGVCEQYF; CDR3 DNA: TGTGCCAGCAGCAAAGTGAGCCTCCTAGCGGGAGTTTGCGAGCAGTACTTC
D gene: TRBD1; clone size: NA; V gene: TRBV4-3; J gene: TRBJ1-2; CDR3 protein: CASSQIRTGGYGYTF; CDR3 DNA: TGCGCCAGCAGCCAAATCCGTACAGGGGGCTATGGCTACACCTTC
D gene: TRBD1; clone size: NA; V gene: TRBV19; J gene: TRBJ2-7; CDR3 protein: CASSTGDRDYEQYF; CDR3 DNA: TGTGCCAGTAGTACCGGGGACAGGGATTACGAGCAGTACTTC
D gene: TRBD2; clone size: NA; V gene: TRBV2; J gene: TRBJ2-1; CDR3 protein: CASSITSAREQFF; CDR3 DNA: TGTGCCAGCAGTATTACTAGCGCAAGAGAGCAGTTCTTC
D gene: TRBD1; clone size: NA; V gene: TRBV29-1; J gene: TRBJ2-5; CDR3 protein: CSAPGVGQGAGETQYF; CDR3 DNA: TGCAGCGCGCCCGGGGTGGGACAGGGGGCCGGAGAGACCCAGTACTTC
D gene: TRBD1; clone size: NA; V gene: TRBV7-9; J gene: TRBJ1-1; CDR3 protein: CASSPPGTAYTEAFF; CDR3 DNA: TGTGCCAGCAGTCCCCCCGGGACAGCTTACACTGAAGCTTTCTTT
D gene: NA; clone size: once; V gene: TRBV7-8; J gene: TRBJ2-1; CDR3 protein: CASSLPAGWGGRRYNEQFF; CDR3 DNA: TGTGCCAGCAGCTTACCTGCGGGGTGGGGGGGCAGACGTTACAATGAGCAGTTCTTC
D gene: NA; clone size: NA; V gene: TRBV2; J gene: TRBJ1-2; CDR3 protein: CASILTAAGGYTF; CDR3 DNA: TGTGCCAGCATCCTGACAGCCGCGGGGGGCTACACCTTC